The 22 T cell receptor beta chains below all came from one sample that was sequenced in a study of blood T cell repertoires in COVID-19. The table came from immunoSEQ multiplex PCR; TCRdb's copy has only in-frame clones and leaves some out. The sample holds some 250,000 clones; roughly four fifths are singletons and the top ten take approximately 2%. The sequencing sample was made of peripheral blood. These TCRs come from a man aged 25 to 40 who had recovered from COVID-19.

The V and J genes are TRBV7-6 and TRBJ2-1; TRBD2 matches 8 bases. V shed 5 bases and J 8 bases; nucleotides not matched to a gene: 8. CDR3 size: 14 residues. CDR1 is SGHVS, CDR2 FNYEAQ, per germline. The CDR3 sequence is CASSLPTSDDEQFF. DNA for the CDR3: TGTGCCAGCAGCCTCCCGACTAGCGACGATGAGCAGTTCTTC.

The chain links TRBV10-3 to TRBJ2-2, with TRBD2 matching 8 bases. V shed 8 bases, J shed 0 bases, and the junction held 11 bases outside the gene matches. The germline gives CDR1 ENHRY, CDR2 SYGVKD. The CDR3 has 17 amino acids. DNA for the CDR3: TGTGCCATCTCAGGTCCCGGGGGGGGGACGAACACCGGGGAGCTGTTTTTT. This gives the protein CAISGPGGGTNTGELFF.

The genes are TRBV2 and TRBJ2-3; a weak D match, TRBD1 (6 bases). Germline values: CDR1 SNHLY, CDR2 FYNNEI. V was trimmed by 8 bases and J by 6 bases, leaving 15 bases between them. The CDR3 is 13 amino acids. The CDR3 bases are TGTGCCAGCCGGGTGGGGGCCCGGGATACGCAGTATTTT. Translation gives CASRVGARDTQYF. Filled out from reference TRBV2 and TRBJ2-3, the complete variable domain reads EPEVTQTPSHQVTQMGQEVILRCVPISNHLYFYWYRQILGQKVEFLVSFYNNEISEKSEIFDDQFSVERPDGSNFTLKIRSTKLEDSAMYFCASRVGARDTQYFGPGTRLTVL.

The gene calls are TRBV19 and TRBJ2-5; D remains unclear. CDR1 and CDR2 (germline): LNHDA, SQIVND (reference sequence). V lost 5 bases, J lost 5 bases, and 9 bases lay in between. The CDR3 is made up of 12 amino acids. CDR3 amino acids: CASSLLGETQYF. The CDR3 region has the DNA TGTGCCAGTAGTCTCCTCGGGGAGACCCAGTACTTC.

CDR3 loop: CASRIGQGNTEAFF. The CDR3 DNA reads as TGTGCCAGCAGGATCGGACAGGGAAACACTGAAGCTTTCTTT. The chain employs TRBV7-2 and TRBJ1-1, with 8 bases lining up with TRBD1. The CDR3 totals 14 residues. Germline V CDR1 and CDR2: SGHTA, FQGNSA. Germline trimming cut 6 bases from V and 2 bases from J; bases unmatched to any gene: 5. The full variable domain, in which reference TRBV7-2 and TRBJ1-1 provide the parts outside the CDR3, is GAGVSQSPSNKVTEKGKDVELRCDPISGHTALYWYRQSLGQGLEFLIYFQGNSAPDKSGLPSDRFSAERTGGSVSTLTIQRTQQEDSAVYLCASRIGQGNTEAFFGQGTRLTVV.

The CDR3 DNA sequence: TGTGCTAGTGGTTTGGTAAGGGGGCCCACTGAAGCTTTCTTT. Translated, it gives CASGLVRGPTEAFF. The chain combines TRBV12-5 with TRBJ1-1; 7 bases agree with TRBD1. This CDR3 region has 14 residues. Germline CDR1 is LGHNT and CDR2 is FRNRAP. With V trimmed by 0 bases and J by 4 bases, 2 bases remained unmatched.

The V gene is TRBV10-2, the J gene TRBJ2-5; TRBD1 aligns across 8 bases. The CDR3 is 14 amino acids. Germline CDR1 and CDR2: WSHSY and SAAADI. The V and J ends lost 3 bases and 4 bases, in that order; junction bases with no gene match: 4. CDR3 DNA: TGCGCCAGCAGTGATCGCGGACAGGGAGAGACCCAGTACTTC. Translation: CASSDRGQGETQYF.

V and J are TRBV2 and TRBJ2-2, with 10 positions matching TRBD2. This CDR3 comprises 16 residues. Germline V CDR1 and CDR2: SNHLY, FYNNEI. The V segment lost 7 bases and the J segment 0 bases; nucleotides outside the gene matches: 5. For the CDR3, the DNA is TGTGCCAGCATGAGCGGGGGGGCCGCGAACACCGGGGAGCTGTTTTTT. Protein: CASMSGGAANTGELFF.

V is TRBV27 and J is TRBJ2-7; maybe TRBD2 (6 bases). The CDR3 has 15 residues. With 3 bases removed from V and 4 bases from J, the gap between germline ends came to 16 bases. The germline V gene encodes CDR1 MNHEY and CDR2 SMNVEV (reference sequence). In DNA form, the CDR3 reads TGTGCCAGCAGTTTCGGCGGGAACGGAGTTTACGAGCAGTACTTC. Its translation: CASSFGGNGVYEQYF.

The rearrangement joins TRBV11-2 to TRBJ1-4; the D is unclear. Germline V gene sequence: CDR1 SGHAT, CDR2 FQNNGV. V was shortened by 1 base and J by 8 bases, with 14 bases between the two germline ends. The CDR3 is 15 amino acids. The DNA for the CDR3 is TGTGCCAGCAGCTTAGCCCGCAGGCGTGGCGAAAAACTGTTTTTT. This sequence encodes CASSLARRRGEKLFF.

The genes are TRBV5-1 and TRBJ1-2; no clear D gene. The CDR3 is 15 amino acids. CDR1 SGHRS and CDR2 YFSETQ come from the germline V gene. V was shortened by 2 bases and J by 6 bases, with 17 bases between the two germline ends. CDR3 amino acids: CASSFETPHIDGYTF. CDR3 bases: TGCGCCAGCAGCTTCGAGACTCCTCATATCGATGGCTACACCTTC.

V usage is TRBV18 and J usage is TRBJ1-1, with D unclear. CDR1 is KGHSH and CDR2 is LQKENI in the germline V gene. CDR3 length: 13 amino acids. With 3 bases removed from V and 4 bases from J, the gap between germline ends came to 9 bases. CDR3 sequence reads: CASSPSGFTEAFF. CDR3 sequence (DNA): TGTGCCAGCTCACCGTCAGGTTTCACTGAAGCTTTCTTT.

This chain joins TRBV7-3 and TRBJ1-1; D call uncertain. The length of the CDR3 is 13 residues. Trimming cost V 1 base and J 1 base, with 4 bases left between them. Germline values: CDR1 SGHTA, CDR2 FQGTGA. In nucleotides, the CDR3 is TGTGCCAGCAGCTTAAGAGGGAACACTGAAGCTTTCTTT. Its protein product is CASSLRGNTEAFF.

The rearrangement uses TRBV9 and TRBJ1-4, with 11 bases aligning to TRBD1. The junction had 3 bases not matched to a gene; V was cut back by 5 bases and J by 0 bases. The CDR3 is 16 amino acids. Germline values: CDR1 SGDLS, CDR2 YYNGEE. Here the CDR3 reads CASRKGQGATNEKLFF. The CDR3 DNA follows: TGTGCCAGCAGAAAGGGACAGGGGGCAACTAATGAAAAACTGTTTTTT.

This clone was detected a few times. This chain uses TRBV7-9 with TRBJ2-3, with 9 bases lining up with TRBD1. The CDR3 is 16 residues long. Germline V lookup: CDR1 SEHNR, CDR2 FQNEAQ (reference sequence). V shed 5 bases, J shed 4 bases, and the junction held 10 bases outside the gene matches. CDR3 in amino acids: CASSAAGTGRADTQYF. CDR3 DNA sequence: TGTGCCAGCAGCGCTGCGGGGACAGGGAGGGCAGATACGCAGTATTTT.

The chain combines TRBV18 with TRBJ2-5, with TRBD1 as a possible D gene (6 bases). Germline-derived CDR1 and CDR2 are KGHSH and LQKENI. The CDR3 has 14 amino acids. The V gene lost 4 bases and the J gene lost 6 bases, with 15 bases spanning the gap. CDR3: CASSLQGKGQTQYF. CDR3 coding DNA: TGTGCCAGCTCACTGCAGGGGAAGGGGCAGACCCAGTACTTC.

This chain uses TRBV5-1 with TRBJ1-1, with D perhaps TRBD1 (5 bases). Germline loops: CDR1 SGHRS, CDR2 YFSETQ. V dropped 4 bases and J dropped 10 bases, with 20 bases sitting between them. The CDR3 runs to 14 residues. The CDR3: CASSTGGIRVAAFF. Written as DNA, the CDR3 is TGCGCCAGCAGCACCGGAGGGATCAGGGTGGCAGCTTTCTTT.

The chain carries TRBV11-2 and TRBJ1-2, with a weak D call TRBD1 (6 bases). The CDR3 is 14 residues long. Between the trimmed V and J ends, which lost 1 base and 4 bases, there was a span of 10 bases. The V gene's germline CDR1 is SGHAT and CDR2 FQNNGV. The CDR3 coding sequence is TGTGCCAGCAGCTTAGGGCAGGGGAGCTATGGCTACACCTTC. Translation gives CASSLGQGSYGYTF.

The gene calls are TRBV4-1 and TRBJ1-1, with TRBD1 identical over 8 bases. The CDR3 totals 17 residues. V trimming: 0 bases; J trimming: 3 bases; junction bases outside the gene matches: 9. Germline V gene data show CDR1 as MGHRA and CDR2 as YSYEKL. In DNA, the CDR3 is TGCGCCAGCAGCCAAGAAAAAAGGACAGGGCGGGACACTGAAGCTTTCTTT. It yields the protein CASSQEKRTGRDTEAFF.

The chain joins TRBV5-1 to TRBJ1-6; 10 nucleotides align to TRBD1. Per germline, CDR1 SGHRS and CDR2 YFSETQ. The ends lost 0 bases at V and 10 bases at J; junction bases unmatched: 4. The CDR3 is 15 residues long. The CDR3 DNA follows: TGCGCCAGCAGCTTGGGAGGACAGGGGGGCTCACCCCTCCACTTT. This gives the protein CASSLGGQGGSPLHF.

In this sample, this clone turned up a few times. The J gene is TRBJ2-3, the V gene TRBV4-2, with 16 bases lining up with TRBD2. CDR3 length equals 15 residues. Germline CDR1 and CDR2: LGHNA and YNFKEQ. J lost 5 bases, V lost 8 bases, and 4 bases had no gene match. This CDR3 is CASGTSGGAIDTQYF. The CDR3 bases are TGTGCCAGCGGGACTAGCGGGGGGGCAATAGATACGCAGTATTTT.

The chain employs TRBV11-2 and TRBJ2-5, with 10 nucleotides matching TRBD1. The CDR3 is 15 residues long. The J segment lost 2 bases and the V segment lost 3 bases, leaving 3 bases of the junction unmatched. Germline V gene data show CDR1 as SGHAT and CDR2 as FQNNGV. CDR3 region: CASSFGTGAQETQYF. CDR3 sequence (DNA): TGTGCCAGCAGCTTCGGGACAGGGGCTCAAGAGACCCAGTACTTC.